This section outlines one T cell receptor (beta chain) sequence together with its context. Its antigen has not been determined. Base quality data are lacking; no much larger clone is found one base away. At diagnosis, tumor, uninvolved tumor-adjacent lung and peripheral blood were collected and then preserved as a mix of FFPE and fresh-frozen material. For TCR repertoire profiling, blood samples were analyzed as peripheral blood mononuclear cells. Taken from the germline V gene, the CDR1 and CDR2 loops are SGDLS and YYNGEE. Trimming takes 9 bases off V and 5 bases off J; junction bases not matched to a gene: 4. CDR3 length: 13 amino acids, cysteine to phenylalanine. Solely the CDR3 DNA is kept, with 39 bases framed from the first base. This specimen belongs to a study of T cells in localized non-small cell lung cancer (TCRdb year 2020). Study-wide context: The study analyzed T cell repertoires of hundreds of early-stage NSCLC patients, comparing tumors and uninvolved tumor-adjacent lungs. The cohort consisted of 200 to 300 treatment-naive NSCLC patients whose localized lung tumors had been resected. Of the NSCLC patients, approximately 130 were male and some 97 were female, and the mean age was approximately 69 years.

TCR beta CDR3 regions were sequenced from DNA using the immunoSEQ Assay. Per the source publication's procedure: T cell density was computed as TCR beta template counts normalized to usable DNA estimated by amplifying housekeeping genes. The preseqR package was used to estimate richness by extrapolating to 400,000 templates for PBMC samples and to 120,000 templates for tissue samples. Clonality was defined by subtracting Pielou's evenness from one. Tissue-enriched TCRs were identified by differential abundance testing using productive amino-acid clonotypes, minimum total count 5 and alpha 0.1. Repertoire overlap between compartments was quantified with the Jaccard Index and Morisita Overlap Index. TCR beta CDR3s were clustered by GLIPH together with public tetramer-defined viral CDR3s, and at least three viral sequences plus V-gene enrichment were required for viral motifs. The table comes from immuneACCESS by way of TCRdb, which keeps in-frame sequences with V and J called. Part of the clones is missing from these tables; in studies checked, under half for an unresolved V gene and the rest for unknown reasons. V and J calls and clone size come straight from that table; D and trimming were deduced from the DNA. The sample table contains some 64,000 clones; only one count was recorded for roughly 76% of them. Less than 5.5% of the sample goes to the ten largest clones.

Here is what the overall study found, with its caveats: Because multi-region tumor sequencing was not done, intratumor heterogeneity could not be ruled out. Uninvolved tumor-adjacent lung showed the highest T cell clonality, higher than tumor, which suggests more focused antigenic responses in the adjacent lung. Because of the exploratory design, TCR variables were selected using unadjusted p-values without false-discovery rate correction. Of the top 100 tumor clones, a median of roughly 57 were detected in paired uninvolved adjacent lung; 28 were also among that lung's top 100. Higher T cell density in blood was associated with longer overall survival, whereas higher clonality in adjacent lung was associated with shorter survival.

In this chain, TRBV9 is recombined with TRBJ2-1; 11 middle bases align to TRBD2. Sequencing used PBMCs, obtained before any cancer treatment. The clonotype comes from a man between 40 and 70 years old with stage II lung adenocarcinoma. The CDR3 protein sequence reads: CATSSGRNNEQFF. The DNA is TGTGCCACCTCTAGCGGGAGGAACAATGAGCAGTTCTTC.